The 27 T cell receptor beta chains reported below all come from one sample, sequenced in a study of cytomegalovirus exposure and HLA in healthy donors (dated by TCRdb to between 2016 and 2019). The library was built by means of the immunoSEQ multiplex PCR assay. The multiplex PCR relied on a mix of 60 forward primers for TCR Vbeta segments and 13 reverse primers for TCR Jbeta segments. Sourced from immuneACCESS, this table was stored by TCRdb with only in-frame sequences that have V and J called. A share of the clones is absent; for the studies checked, an unresolved V gene accounts for under half, and the remainder has no known explanation. The sample records about 95,000 clones, just under 80% of which are singletons. Approximately 4% of the sample is in the top ten clones. The sample comprised PBMCs. All receptors derive from a woman between 40 and 55 years old in good health and CMV-seropositive.

The rearrangement links TRBV27 to TRBJ2-5; perhaps TRBD2 as D (6 bases). Between the trimmed V and J ends, which lost 3 bases and 5 bases, there was a span of 13 bases. The CDR3 extends over 14 amino acids. The V gene's germline CDR1 is MNHEY and CDR2 SMNVEV (reference sequence). Here the CDR3 DNA reads TGTGCCAGCAGTTTGGGGGGAGTGAAGGAGACCCAGTACTTC. This gives the protein CASSLGGVKETQYF.

The chain combines TRBV5-4 with TRBJ2-3, with 11 bases fitting TRBD1. Germline CDR1 SGHNT, CDR2 YYREEE (reference sequence). This CDR3 is 16 amino acids long. V shed 0 bases, J shed 4 bases, and the junction held 4 bases outside the gene matches. The CDR3 protein is CASSLERTGGSDTQYF. CDR3 DNA: TGTGCCAGCAGCTTGGAAAGGACAGGGGGCTCAGATACGCAGTATTTT.

This chain connects TRBV4-1 to TRBJ2-7; 8 bases are a match to TRBD1. The V segment lost 1 base and the J segment 6 bases; nucleotides outside the gene matches: 5. The CDR3 has 14 residues. Germline V gene sequence: CDR1 MGHRA, CDR2 YSYEKL. The CDR3 DNA reads as TGCGCCAGCAGCCAAGTTAGGACAGGGTCCGAGCAGTACTTC. Translation: CASSQVRTGSEQYF.

V and J are TRBV7-9 and TRBJ1-6, with D uncertain. The V and J ends lost 2 bases and 7 bases respectively, with 6 bases between them. The CDR3 contains 13 residues. Per the germline V gene, CDR1 is SEHNR and CDR2 is FQNEAQ (reference sequence). CDR3 region: CASSLSLNSPLHF. In DNA form, the CDR3 reads TGTGCCAGCAGCTTATCACTGAATTCACCCCTCCACTTT.

The chain couples TRBV10-1 to TRBJ2-5; D remains unclear. The CDR3 contains 14 residues. Germline CDR1 is WNHNN and CDR2 is SYGVQD (reference sequence). V was shortened by 0 bases and J by 5 bases, with 10 bases between the two germline ends. CDR3 loop: CASSESQLSETQYF. CDR3 coding DNA: TGCGCCAGCAGTGAGTCCCAACTTTCGGAGACCCAGTACTTC.

The J gene is TRBJ2-5, the V gene TRBV6-5; 8 nucleotides line up with TRBD2. The CDR3 is made up of 16 amino acids. Germline V gene sequence: CDR1 MNHEY, CDR2 SVGAGI. Trimming at V came to 2 bases and at J to 1 base, leaving 6 bases not matched to a gene. This CDR3 reads CASSYLASGSQETQYF. The CDR3 bases are TGTGCCAGCAGTTACCTTGCAAGCGGGAGCCAAGAGACCCAGTACTTC.

The chain recombines TRBV10-1 with TRBJ2-1, with 11 bases fitting TRBD2. With 4 bases clipped from V and 5 bases from J, the junction kept 7 bases outside the gene matches. The CDR3 extends over 16 amino acids. Per germline, CDR1 WNHNN and CDR2 SYGVQD (reference sequence). The CDR3 reads CASSGSGTSGNNEQFF. In nucleotides, the CDR3 is TGCGCCAGCAGTGGATCCGGGACTAGCGGTAACAATGAGCAGTTCTTC.

The chain combines TRBV19 with TRBJ1-1; tentatively, D is TRBD1 (5 bases). Trimming took off 2 bases at V and 2 bases at J, with 12 bases between the two ends. The V gene's germline CDR1 is LNHDA and CDR2 SQIVND (reference sequence). CDR3 length equals 15 residues. The chain's CDR3 is CASSIWGGVNTEAFF. CDR3 DNA sequence: TGTGCCAGTAGTATATGGGGGGGGGTAAACACTGAAGCTTTCTTT.

The chain carries TRBV4-1 and TRBJ2-2, with 10 bases aligning to TRBD2. Trimming removed 5 bases from V and 7 bases from J; junction bases left unmatched: 10. CDR3 size: 16 residues. Per the germline V gene, CDR1 is MGHRA and CDR2 is YSYEKL. The CDR3 here is CASSSPGTSAVGELFF. In nucleotides, the CDR3 is TGCGCCAGCAGCTCGCCCGGGACTAGCGCCGTCGGGGAGCTGTTTTTT.

V usage is TRBV6-6 and J usage is TRBJ1-2; D ambiguous. Deletions cut 5 bases from V and 6 bases from J, with 19 bases between. The CDR3 has 15 residues. Germline-derived CDR1 and CDR2 are MNHNY and SVGAGI (reference sequence). The CDR3 region is CASSPRGGELHGYTF. The CDR3 coding sequence is TGTGCCAGCAGTCCCCGGGGTGGGGAACTCCATGGCTACACCTTC.

The V gene is TRBV27, the J gene TRBJ2-5, with D tentatively TRBD2 (5 bases). Trimming left V 5 bases short and J 2 bases short, with 12 bases between. The V gene's germline CDR1 is MNHEY and CDR2 SMNVEV (reference sequence). The CDR3 spans 14 residues. Written as DNA, the CDR3 is TGTGCCAGCAGTGACCCCGGGAAACAAGAGACCCAGTACTTC. Its translation: CASSDPGKQETQYF.

This rearrangement joins TRBV19 to TRBJ1-4; the match to TRBD1 covers 8 bases. The V and J ends lost 3 bases and 8 bases, in that order; junction bases with no gene match: 5. The CDR3 totals 14 residues. The V gene's germline CDR1 is LNHDA and CDR2 SQIVND (reference sequence). The CDR3 loop is CASSIRGLGEKLFF. In nucleotides, the CDR3 is TGTGCCAGTAGTATCAGGGGGCTCGGGGAAAAACTGTTTTTT.

This clone was found a few times. The CDR3 is CASKYVGHSNQPQHF. CDR3 in DNA: TGTGCCAGTAAGTACGTCGGTCATAGCAATCAGCCCCAGCATTTT. V and J are TRBV19 and TRBJ1-5, with D unclear. Germline-derived CDR1 and CDR2 are LNHDA and SQIVND (reference sequence). CDR3 length: 15 residues. V shed 7 bases and J shed 0 bases, with 13 bases lying between them.

Here the CDR3 reads CASTQGTALSEAFF. As DNA, the CDR3 is TGTGCCAGCACACAAGGGACAGCCCTTTCCGAAGCTTTCTTT. The chain has TRBV6-5 and TRBJ1-1, with TRBD1 identical over 7 bases. The CDR3 loop spans 14 amino acids. Germline trimming cut 7 bases from V and 8 bases from J; bases unmatched to any gene: 13. Germline V gives CDR1 MNHEY, CDR2 SVGAGI.

The chain couples TRBV6-6 to TRBJ1-2; D is possibly TRBD1 (6 bases). The CDR3 is made up of 12 amino acids. V was clipped by 7 bases and J by 8 bases, with 14 bases between them. CDR1 MNHNY and CDR2 SVGAGI come from the germline V gene (reference sequence). In DNA form, the CDR3 reads TGTGCCAGCATCAGGGGAAGAGGGGGCTACACCTTC. It specifies CASIRGRGGYTF.

This clone was observed a few times. The genes are TRBV19 and TRBJ2-7, with a tentative D call TRBD1 (6 bases). The CDR3 totals 14 residues. Trimming took 6 bases from V and 2 from J, leaving 14 bases between them. CDR1 and CDR2 (germline): LNHDA, SQIVND (reference sequence). CDR3 amino acids: CASRGAGAAYEQYF. The DNA for the CDR3 is TGTGCCAGTAGAGGGGCAGGGGCCGCCTACGAGCAGTACTTC.

This clone was recorded once. The rearrangement joins TRBV6-1 to TRBJ2-1, with 10 bases lining up with TRBD2. V was pared by 5 bases and J by 3 bases, with 4 bases of the junction left unmatched. The germline CDR1 and CDR2 sequences are MNHNS and SASEGT. The CDR3 contains 15 residues. CDR3 in amino acids: CASSTRLAGYNEQFF. For the CDR3, the DNA is TGTGCCAGCAGTACCCGACTAGCGGGCTACAATGAGCAGTTCTTC.

A note on this clone: At the DNA level, this CDR3 is encoded by other sequences in the same sample as well. The chain carries TRBV5-1 and TRBJ2-5; D possibly corresponds to TRBD1 (6 bases). Deletions cut 0 bases from V and 11 bases from J, with 8 bases between. This CDR3 has 11 amino acids. CDR1 and CDR2 (germline): SGHRS, YFSETQ. The CDR3 sequence: CASSLGQEQYF. DNA of the CDR3: TGCGCCAGCAGCTTGGGACAGGAGCAGTACTTC.

This chain connects TRBV7-9 to TRBJ1-2; D unclear. This CDR3 contains 14 residues. The germline V and J ends were trimmed by 0 bases and 4 bases, with 9 bases remaining between them. Germline values: CDR1 SEHNR, CDR2 FQNEAQ (reference sequence). The CDR3 DNA reads TGTGCCAGCAGCTTAGCGCCGGGTCGCTATGGCTACACCTTC. Protein: CASSLAPGRYGYTF.

CDR3 loop: CASSSLTNEQFF. CDR3 DNA: TGTGCCAGCAGTTCCCTAACCAATGAGCAGTTCTTC. The V call is TRBV27, the J call TRBJ2-1; D is unclear. Germline-derived CDR1 and CDR2 are MNHEY and SMNVEV (reference sequence). V dropped 4 bases and J dropped 6 bases, with 7 bases sitting between them. The CDR3 runs 12 residues.

The chain employs TRBV19 and TRBJ2-7, with 9 bases matching TRBD2. Germline V gene lookup returns CDR1 LNHDA and CDR2 SQIVND (reference sequence). The CDR3 contains 15 residues. Trimming took 3 bases from V and 2 from J; bases not matched to a gene: 5. The CDR3 DNA reads TGTGCCAGTAGTATGGGCCAGCGGGGGGCCTACGAGCAGTACTTC. This codes for CASSMGQRGAYEQYF.

The genes are TRBV7-3 and TRBJ2-7, with a possible D match to TRBD2 (6 bases). Germline V gives CDR1 SGHTA, CDR2 FQGTGA. V lost 5 bases and J 4 bases, leaving 15 bases between the germline ends. This CDR3 spans 14 amino acids. The CDR3 bases are TGTGCCAGCAGCCCCGGAGGGAGACGGTACGAGCAGTACTTC. Translating gives CASSPGGRRYEQYF. Variable domain in full (rest from reference TRBV7-3 and TRBJ2-7): GAGVSQTPSNKVTEKGKYVELRCDPISGHTALYWYRQSLGQGPEFLIYFQGTGAADDSGLPNDRFFAVRPEGSVSTLKIQRTERGDSAVYLCASSPGGRRYEQYFGPGTRLTVT.

The chain links TRBV7-4 to TRBJ2-7, with 12 bases aligning to TRBD2. CDR3 length equals 17 residues. Germline-derived CDR1 and CDR2 are SGHVT and SQSDAQ. The ends lost 8 bases at V and 0 bases at J; junction bases unmatched: 11. The CDR3 DNA reads TGTGCCAGCCCACTGGTTGCTAGCGGGAGGGTCTCCTACGAGCAGTACTTC. Translating it yields CASPLVASGRVSYEQYF.

The rearrangement joins TRBV2 to TRBJ2-5, with unresolved D. The V end was cut by 6 bases, the J end by 1 base, with 9 bases between. This CDR3 spans 13 amino acids. CDR1 is SNHLY, CDR2 FYNNEI, per germline. DNA for the CDR3: TGTGCCAGCAGCACACATCCCCAAGAGACCCAGTACTTC. Protein: CASSTHPQETQYF.

This clone has only one observation. The rearrangement uses TRBV5-1 and TRBJ2-1; no clear D. The CDR3 extends over 13 amino acids. V was clipped by 0 bases and J by 4 bases, with 5 bases between them. Per germline, CDR1 SGHRS and CDR2 YFSETQ. The chain's CDR3 is CASSLGPYNEQFF. The CDR3 nucleotides read TGCGCCAGCAGCTTGGGTCCTTACAATGAGCAGTTCTTC.

The chain is built from TRBV11-1 and TRBJ1-3; D not resolved. The CDR3 spans 14 residues. Germline CDR1 SGHAT, CDR2 FQDESV (reference sequence). The V end was cut by 5 bases, the J end by 0 bases, with 8 bases between. DNA of the CDR3: TGTGCCAGCAGCCCCCGGGACTCTGGAAACACCATATATTTT. Protein: CASSPRDSGNTIYF.

The CDR3: CASGDGISPDTQYF. As DNA, the CDR3 is TGCGCCAGCGGAGACGGGATATCTCCCGATACGCAGTATTTT. This chain connects TRBV5-1 to TRBJ2-3; D possibly corresponds to TRBD2 (5 bases). The V gene's germline CDR1 is SGHRS and CDR2 YFSETQ. The ends were cut back, 7 bases at V and 6 bases at J, with 18 bases in the middle. This CDR3 has 14 amino acids. Looking up the rest from reference TRBV5-1 and TRBJ2-3 gives the full variable domain: KAGVTQTPRYLIKTRGQQVTLSCSPISGHRSVSWYQQTPGQGLQFLFEYFSETQRNKGNFPGRFSGRQFSNSRSEMNVSTLELGDSALYLCASGDGISPDTQYFGPGTRLTVL.